Presented here are 32 T cell receptor beta chains from one specimen sequenced in a study of post-analysis software for immune sequencing data. General study findings and limits: Several TRBV segments occurring more often in patients than controls included TRBV5-6, TRBV5-1 and TRBV20-1.

For these TCRs, the target antigens are not known. Libraries were made from TCR beta cDNA, and they carried unique molecular identifiers. TCRdb independently ran MiXCR on the PCR reads; one entry per CDR3 protein. The repertoire includes 700,000 to 800,000 distinct CDR3 sequences, less than 35% of them detected once, and 0.55% to 0.65% sits in the top ten. The sequencing sample was made of blood. These receptor sequences come from a girl between 5 and 17 years old with multiple sclerosis.

The chain has TRBV7-2 and TRBJ2-7; 12 bases agree with TRBD2. The V gene end was trimmed by 5 bases and the J gene end by 6 bases; junction bases not matched to a gene: 5. Germline V gives CDR1 SGHTA, CDR2 FQGNSA. The CDR3 is 14 residues long. DNA for the CDR3: TGTGCCAGCAGCCAGGGACTAGCGGGTGCCGAGCAGTACTTC. It is translated as CASSQGLAGAEQYF.

This clonotype was counted a few times. The chain carries TRBV3-1 and TRBJ1-1; unclear D gene. The CDR3 is 12 amino acids. Between the trimmed V and J ends, which lost 3 bases and 5 bases, there was a span of 7 bases. Germline loops: CDR1 LGHDT, CDR2 YNNKEL (reference sequence). The CDR3 reads CASSQPGTEAFF. The CDR3 region has the DNA TGTGCCAGCAGCCAGCCCGGGACTGAAGCTTTCTTT.

This clonotype was counted a few times. The chain links TRBV27 to TRBJ2-7; 7 nucleotides match TRBD2. V was clipped by 2 bases and J by 5 bases; unmatched bases: 6. This CDR3 is built from 14 residues. Germline assignment: CDR1 MNHEY and CDR2 SMNVEV (reference sequence). The CDR3 sequence: CASSLRREYDEQYF. CDR3 nucleotides: TGTGCCAGCAGTTTAAGGCGGGAGTATGACGAGCAGTACTTC.

This chain connects TRBV5-5 to TRBJ2-3; no reliable D call. CDR1 SGHKS and CDR2 YYEKEE come from the germline V gene (reference sequence). V dropped 4 bases and J dropped 2 bases, with 14 bases sitting between them. This CDR3 comprises 15 residues. The CDR3 DNA reads TGTGCCAGCAGCCGGGCCACAGTTCACACAGATACGCAGTATTTT. Encoded protein: CASSRATVHTDTQYF.

The chain joins TRBV10-3 to TRBJ2-5, with D tentatively TRBD2 (6 bases). Germline CDR1 ENHRY, CDR2 SYGVKD. There are 14 residues in the CDR3. V was pared by 10 bases and J by 1 base, with 16 bases between. CDR3 bases: TGTGCCACCGGGGAGGCTGCGGGCCAAGAGACCCAGTACTTC. It codes for CATGEAAGQETQYF.

The J gene is TRBJ2-5, the V gene TRBV15, with TRBD2 matching 13 bases. The CDR3 totals 16 residues. Germline assignment: CDR1 LNHNV and CDR2 YYDKDF (reference sequence). Germline trimming cut 1 base from V and 7 bases from J; bases unmatched to any gene: 6. The CDR3 spells CATSRGLAGGAGTQYF. As DNA, the CDR3 is TGTGCCACCAGCAGAGGACTAGCGGGAGGTGCAGGGACCCAGTACTTC.

This chain connects TRBV29-1 to TRBJ2-7, with TRBD1 matching over 10 bases. Germline-derived CDR1 and CDR2 are SQVTM and ANQGSEA. The CDR3 totals 13 residues. CDR3 protein: CSAGTGDFYEQYF. Written as DNA, the CDR3 is TGCAGTGCCGGGACAGGGGATTTCTACGAGCAGTACTTC.

A few counts support this clonotype. This chain connects TRBV6-4 to TRBJ2-3; 7 bases align to TRBD2. This CDR3 is 15 amino acids long. Germline CDR1 is MRHNA and CDR2 is SNTAGT. The ends lost 5 bases at V and 6 bases at J; junction bases unmatched: 11. CDR3 in amino acids: CASSMTGGRSDTQYF. The CDR3 bases are TGTGCCAGCAGTATGACTGGCGGGAGATCGGATACGCAGTATTTT.

This clonotype came up a few times. The chain uses TRBV29-1 and TRBJ2-5, with 9 bases aligning to TRBD2. TRBJ2-7 matches the DNA end more closely, so the J call is doubtful. Looked up from germline, CDR1 is SQVTM and CDR2 is ANQGSEA. This CDR3 has 15 amino acids. CDR3 loop: CSVEDGRSGRYEQYF. Written as DNA, the CDR3 is TGCAGCGTTGAAGATGGGAGAAGCGGGAGGTACGAGCAGTACTTC.

This chain links TRBV7-2 with TRBJ1-1, with D possibly being TRBD1 (5 bases). Germline CDR1 and CDR2: SGHTA and FQGNSA. The CDR3 sequence is 15 residues long. V was cut by 0 bases and J by 4 bases, with 12 bases left in between. CDR3 nucleotides: TGTGCCAGCAGCTTAGCTTCTGCAGGGCCCACTGAAGCTTTCTTT. Translation gives CASSLASAGPTEAFF.

J is TRBJ2-1 and V is TRBV12-5; D is ambiguous. Germline V gene sequence: CDR1 LGHNT, CDR2 FRNRAP. The V end was cut by 2 bases, the J end by 8 bases, with 16 bases between. CDR3 length equals 15 residues. The CDR3 loop reads CASGLSTGPGDEQFF. CDR3 coding DNA: TGTGCTAGTGGTTTGAGTACGGGCCCAGGCGATGAGCAGTTCTTC.

V and J are TRBV20-1 and TRBJ2-1; the D gene is possibly TRBD2 (6 bases). Trimming stripped 1 base from V and 0 bases from J, with 10 bases between. The length of the CDR3 is 15 residues. Germline values: CDR1 DFQATT, CDR2 SNEGSKA (reference sequence). The CDR3 here is CSARATRSSYNEQFF. CDR3 nucleotides: TGCAGTGCTAGAGCGACTAGAAGCTCCTACAATGAGCAGTTCTTC.

This rearrangement joins TRBV10-2 to TRBJ2-1; D gene unclear. Germline V CDR1 and CDR2: WSHSY, SAAADI. V shed 8 bases and J shed 0 bases, with 8 bases lying between them. There are 13 residues in the CDR3. The CDR3 nucleotides are TGCGCCAGCCGTGGCGTCTCCTACAATGAGCAGTTCTTC. Amino acid sequence: CASRGVSYNEQFF.

The chain recombines TRBV11-2 with TRBJ1-1; maybe TRBD1 (6 bases). Between the trimmed V and J ends, which lost 1 base and 2 bases, there was a span of 14 bases. CDR3 length: 16 amino acids. The V gene's germline CDR1 is SGHAT and CDR2 FQNNGV. CDR3 in amino acids: CASSLVAGARNTEAFF. Here the CDR3 DNA reads TGTGCCAGCAGCTTAGTGGCGGGGGCCAGAAACACTGAAGCTTTCTTT.

This clonotype was counted a few times. The genes are TRBV29-1 and TRBJ2-3; D is undetermined. Germline CDR1 and CDR2: SQVTM and ANQGSEA. The CDR3 loop spans 12 amino acids. Trimming pared 6 bases from V and 5 bases from J, leaving 12 bases between. CDR3 nucleotides: TGCAGCGTGGGCATGGTCGAAGATACGCAGTATTTT. Its protein is CSVGMVEDTQYF.

The chain uses TRBV29-1 and TRBJ2-1; D perhaps matches TRBD1 (6 bases). The CDR3 runs 12 residues. The V and J ends lost 4 bases and 9 bases respectively, with 13 bases between them. Germline V gene sequence: CDR1 SQVTM, CDR2 ANQGSEA. The CDR3, as DNA: TGCAGCGTTGGAGCAGGGGTCGGTGAGCAGTTCTTC. It codes for CSVGAGVGEQFF.

A few counts support this clonotype. This chain links TRBV7-2 with TRBJ2-2, with 9 nucleotides matching TRBD2. Trimming cost V 3 bases and J 4 bases; bases outside gene matches: 6. Germline values: CDR1 SGHTA, CDR2 FQGNSA. This CDR3 has 16 residues. CDR3 in amino acids: CASSLTSGSRTGELFF. The CDR3 coding sequence is TGTGCCAGCAGCTTGACTAGCGGTTCTCGCACCGGGGAGCTGTTTTTT.

This chain joins TRBV6-2 or TRBV6-3 and TRBJ2-1; 7 bases are a match to TRBD2. With V trimmed by 6 bases and J by 5 bases, 7 bases remained unmatched. CDR1 is MNHEY and CDR2 is SVGEGT in the germline V gene. This CDR3 contains 14 residues. In nucleotides, the CDR3 is TGTGCCAGCAGGAAAGCGGGAACCGACAATGAGCAGTTCTTC. Translation gives CASRKAGTDNEQFF.

J is TRBJ2-7 and V is TRBV28, with 10 bases lining up with TRBD2. The J segment lost 2 bases and the V segment lost 6 bases, leaving 7 bases of the junction unmatched. CDR3 length: 15 amino acids. The germline V gene encodes CDR1 MDHEN and CDR2 SYDVKM. This chain's CDR3 is CASSSVAGGTYEQYF. The DNA of the CDR3 is TGTGCCAGCAGCTCCGTAGCGGGGGGTACCTACGAGCAGTACTTC.

This CDR3 is CSGVPAGGIKETQYF. The DNA of the CDR3 is TGCAGTGGAGTCCCAGCGGGAGGAATAAAAGAGACCCAGTACTTC. This chain links TRBV20-1 with TRBJ2-5, with TRBD2 matching over 9 bases. This CDR3 spans 15 amino acids. V was clipped by 7 bases and J by 3 bases; unmatched bases: 12. Germline CDR1 reads DFQATT; CDR2 reads SNEGSKA (reference sequence).

This clonotype was seen a handful of times. V is TRBV20-1 and J is TRBJ2-5; TRBD2 agrees at 15 bases. Germline-derived CDR1 and CDR2 are DFQATT and SNEGSKA (reference sequence). There are 15 residues in the CDR3. V trimming: 6 bases; J trimming: 3 bases; junction bases outside the gene matches: 5. The CDR3 nucleotides read TGCAGTGCCTTTCGGACTAGCGGGGGGGAAGAGACCCAGTACTTC. This codes for CSAFRTSGGEETQYF.

This chain uses TRBV20-1 with TRBJ2-7; no clear D. This CDR3 region has 13 residues. Trimming cost V 2 bases and J 3 bases, with 11 bases left between them. Germline values: CDR1 DFQATT, CDR2 SNEGSKA (reference sequence). The CDR3 nucleotides read TGCAGTGCTAGACCCTCAGGTGACTACGAGCAGTACTTC. This sequence encodes CSARPSGDYEQYF.

Note on this clonotype: The junction differs from germline at one of its ends, possibly a read error. The J gene is TRBJ2-6, the V gene TRBV20-1; 9 bases agree with TRBD1. CDR1 and CDR2 from the germline V gene are DFQATT and SNEGSKA (reference sequence). CDR3 length equals 15 residues. CDR3 in amino acids: CSANTGGTGANVLIF. The CDR3 bases are TGCAGTGCTAATACAGGGGGCACCGGGGCCAACGTCCTGATTTTC.

This clonotype was observed a handful of times. The gene calls are TRBV5-6 and TRBJ2-7; 7 bases map to TRBD2. Germline CDR1 SGHDT, CDR2 YYEEEE. The CDR3 totals 13 residues. V shed 0 bases and J 7 bases; nucleotides not matched to a gene: 4. The CDR3 spells CASSLAWGGEQYF. The CDR3 region has the DNA TGTGCCAGCAGCTTGGCGTGGGGGGGAGAGCAGTACTTC.

This clonotype was detected only a few times. This sequence joins TRBV4-3 and TRBJ2-5; possible D gene TRBD1, 5 bases. CDR3 length equals 14 residues. Germline CDR1 is LGHNA and CDR2 is YSLEER. V lost 0 bases to trimming and J lost 2 bases, with 7 bases between them. CDR3 coding DNA: TGCGCCAGCAGCCAAGAGGACAAGCAAGAGACCCAGTACTTC. It is translated as CASSQEDKQETQYF.

V usage is TRBV21-1 and J usage is TRBJ2-7. TRBV21-1 is assigned pseudogene status. This CDR3 has 10 amino acids. Written as DNA, the CDR3 is TGTGCCAGCAGCAGACCCGAGCAGTACTTC. It is translated as CASSRPEQYF.

The V call is TRBV9, the J call TRBJ1-3; D uncertain. Trimming took off 0 bases at V and 4 bases at J, with 11 bases between the two ends. The CDR3 contains 15 residues. CDR1 is SGDLS and CDR2 is YYNGEE in the germline V gene. The CDR3 protein is CASSVDPGGGNTIYF. The CDR3 DNA is TGTGCCAGCAGCGTAGATCCGGGAGGGGGAAACACCATATATTTT.

This clonotype has just one count. V gene TRBV28 combines with J gene TRBJ1-5, with unresolved D. V was pared by 7 bases and J by 7 bases, with 14 bases between. The length of the CDR3 is 13 residues. Germline CDR1 is MDHEN and CDR2 is SYDVKM. DNA for the CDR3: TGTGCCAGCACCTCAACTACTGTGCAGCCCCAGCATTTT. Translated, it gives CASTSTTVQPQHF.

This clonotype was recorded a few times. The chain recombines TRBV29-1 with TRBJ2-7; 9 positions match TRBD1. The V and J ends lost 2 bases and 2 bases, in that order; junction bases with no gene match: 4. The CDR3 has 14 residues. CDR1 is SQVTM and CDR2 is ANQGSEA in the germline V gene. The CDR3 here is CSVEWDRDAYEQYF. The CDR3 DNA reads TGCAGCGTTGAATGGGACAGGGATGCCTACGAGCAGTACTTC.

At least ten counts were recorded for this clonotype. The chain combines TRBV4-2 with TRBJ2-5; 8 nucleotides align to TRBD2. The V segment lost 2 bases and the J segment 3 bases; nucleotides outside the gene matches: 8. The CDR3 totals 16 residues. The germline CDR1 and CDR2 sequences are LGHNA and YNFKEQ. CDR3 in DNA: TGTGCCAGCAGCCAAATCGCCGGGGGGGGTGAAGAGACCCAGTACTTC. Translation gives CASSQIAGGGEETQYF.

The genes are TRBV15 and TRBJ2-5, with D uncertain. Germline CDR1 is LNHNV and CDR2 is YYDKDF (reference sequence). Trimming took 6 bases from V and 5 from J, leaving 10 bases between them. The CDR3 consists of 12 residues. The CDR3 spells CATREPGETQYF. For the CDR3, the DNA is TGTGCCACCAGAGAGCCTGGGGAGACCCAGTACTTC.

The CDR3, as DNA: TGCGCCAGCAGGGAAAGGACAGAGACTAGCACAGATACGCAGTATTTT. The encoded protein is CASRERTETSTDTQYF. The V call is TRBV4-1, the J call TRBJ2-3; D perhaps matches TRBD1 (6 bases). The length of the CDR3 is 16 residues. The V gene's germline CDR1 is MGHRA and CDR2 YSYEKL. V lost 6 bases, J lost 0 bases, and 16 bases lay in between.